Detailed here is one T cell receptor beta chain. CDR1 DFQATT and CDR2 SNEGSKA come from the germline V gene (reference sequence). The CDR3 extends over 15 amino acids. V lost 0 bases, J lost 3 bases, and 5 bases stayed unmatched. The time point here: blood at routine non-recurrence follow-up after resection. The sample is drawn from a study of spatial heterogeneity in lung cancer. Every molecule of TCR cDNA had its own unique molecular identifier. TCRdb called the 5' RACE reads again in MiXCR, with one record for every CDR3 protein. This sample has roughly 10,000 distinct CDR3 sequences, with under 30% found just once.

The receptor was derived from a female donor with early-stage non-small cell lung cancer. Sequenced material: PBMCs, taken at follow-up. The V and J genes are TRBV20-1 and TRBJ2-5; 9 nucleotides align to TRBD1. The CDR3 nucleotides are TGCAGTGCTAGAGATGGGGACAGGGCGGAAGAGACCCAGTACTTC. It translates to CSARDGDRAEETQYF.